This T cell receptor (beta chain) came from a study of cytomegalovirus exposure and HLA in healthy donors. The donors were part of the validation cohort of 120 or so subjects. That cohort was separate from the first cohort, which comprised fewer than 800 subjects. To note about this clone: Its antigen is undetermined.

The protocol was immunoSEQ multiplex PCR, while the TCRdb copy is restricted to in-frame clones and leaves out a portion. Of around 300,000 clones listed, roughly 90% are singletons. The CDR3 totals 15 residues. With 4 bases clipped from V and 0 bases from J, the junction kept 4 bases outside the gene matches. Germline CDR1 reads SGDLS; CDR2 reads YYNGEE. Study-wide results and limits: TCR beta chains numbering some 160 were designated cytomegalovirus-associated.

The sequence was collected from a young woman in good health and CMV-seronegative. V usage is TRBV9 and J usage is TRBJ2-1; TRBD2 agrees at 7 bases. The sample consisted of PBMCs. The CDR3 is CASSLASGSYNEQFF. The CDR3 DNA sequence: TGTGCCAGCAGCCTCGCTAGCGGCTCCTACAATGAGCAGTTCTTC.